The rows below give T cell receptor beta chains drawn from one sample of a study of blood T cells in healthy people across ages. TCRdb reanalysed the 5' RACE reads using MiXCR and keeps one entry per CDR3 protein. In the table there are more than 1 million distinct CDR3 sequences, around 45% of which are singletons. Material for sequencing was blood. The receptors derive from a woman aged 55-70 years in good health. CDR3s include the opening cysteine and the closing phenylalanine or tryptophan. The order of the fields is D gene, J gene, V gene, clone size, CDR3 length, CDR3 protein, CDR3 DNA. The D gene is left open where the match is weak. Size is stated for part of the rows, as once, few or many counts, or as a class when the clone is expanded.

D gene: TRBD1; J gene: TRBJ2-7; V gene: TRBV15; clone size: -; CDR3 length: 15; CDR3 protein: CATSRAPGQGYEQYF; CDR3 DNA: TGTGCCACCAGCAGAGCCCCCGGACAGGGCTACGAGCAGTACTTC
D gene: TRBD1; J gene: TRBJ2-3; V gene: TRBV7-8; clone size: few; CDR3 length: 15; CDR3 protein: CASSFQTGGTDTQYF; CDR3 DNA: TGTGCCAGCAGCTTCCAGACAGGGGGCACAGATACGCAGTATTTT
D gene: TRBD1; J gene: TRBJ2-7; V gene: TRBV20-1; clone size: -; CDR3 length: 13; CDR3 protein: CSAVGQGVYEQYF; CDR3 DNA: TGCAGTGCGGTCGGACAGGGAGTCTACGAGCAGTACTTC
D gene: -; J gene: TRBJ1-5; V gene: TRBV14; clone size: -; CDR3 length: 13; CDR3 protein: CASSQAPNQPQHF; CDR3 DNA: TGTGCCAGCAGCCAAGCACCTAATCAGCCCCAGCATTTT
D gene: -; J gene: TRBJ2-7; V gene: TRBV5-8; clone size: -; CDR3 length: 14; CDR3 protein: CASSLWLGVYEQYF; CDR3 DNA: TGTGCCAGCAGCCTTTGGCTGGGAGTCTACGAGCAGTACTTC
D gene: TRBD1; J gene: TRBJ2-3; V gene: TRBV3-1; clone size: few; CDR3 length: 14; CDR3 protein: CASSQWTGADTQYF; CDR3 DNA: TGTGCCAGCAGCCAGTGGACAGGCGCAGATACGCAGTATTTT
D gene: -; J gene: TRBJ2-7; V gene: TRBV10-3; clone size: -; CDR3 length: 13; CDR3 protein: CAIIIAATNEQYF; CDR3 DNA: TGTGCCATCATAATCGCGGCCACGAACGAGCAGTACTTC
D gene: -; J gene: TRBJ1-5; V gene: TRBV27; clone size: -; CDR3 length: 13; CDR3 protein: CASSLRAFQPQHF; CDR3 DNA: TGTGCCAGCAGTTTAAGAGCGTTTCAGCCCCAGCATTTT
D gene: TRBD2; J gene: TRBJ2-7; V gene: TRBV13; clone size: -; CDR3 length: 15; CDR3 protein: CASSFRTSGSYERYF; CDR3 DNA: TGTGCCAGCAGCTTTAGGACTAGCGGGAGCTACGAGCGGTACTTC
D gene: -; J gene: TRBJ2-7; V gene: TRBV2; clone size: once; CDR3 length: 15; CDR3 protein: CASNLPPGTHYEQYF; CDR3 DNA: TGTGCCAGCAATCTGCCGCCCGGGACCCACTACGAGCAGTACTTC
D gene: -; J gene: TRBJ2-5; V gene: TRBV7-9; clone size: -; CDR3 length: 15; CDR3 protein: CASNPGGSRTYEQNF; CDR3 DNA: TGTGCCAGCAACCCCGGAGGGAGCAGAACCTACGAGCAGAACTTC
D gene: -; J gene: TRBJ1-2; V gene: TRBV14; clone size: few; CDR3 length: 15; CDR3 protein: CASSQEDSPNYGYTF; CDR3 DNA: TGTGCCAGCAGCCAAGAAGACAGCCCTAACTATGGCTACACCTTC
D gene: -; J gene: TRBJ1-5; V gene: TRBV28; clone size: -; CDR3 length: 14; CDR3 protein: CASITGGLEQPQHF; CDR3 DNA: TGTGCCAGCATTACCGGGGGGCTGGAGCAGCCCCAGCATTTT
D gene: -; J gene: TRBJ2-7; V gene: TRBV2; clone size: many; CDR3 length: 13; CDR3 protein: CASKHSGPYEQYF; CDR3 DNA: TGTGCCAGCAAGCACTCGGGGCCCTACGAGCAGTACTTC
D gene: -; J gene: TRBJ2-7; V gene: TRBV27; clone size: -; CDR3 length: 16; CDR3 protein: CASYHRPSTQGYEQYF; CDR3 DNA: TGTGCCAGCTATCATAGGCCCTCAACTCAGGGTTACGAGCAGTACTTC
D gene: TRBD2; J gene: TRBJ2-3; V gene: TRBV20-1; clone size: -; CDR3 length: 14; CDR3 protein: CSARAGGATDMQYF; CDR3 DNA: TGCAGTGCTAGAGCGGGGGGGGCCACAGATATGCAGTATTTT
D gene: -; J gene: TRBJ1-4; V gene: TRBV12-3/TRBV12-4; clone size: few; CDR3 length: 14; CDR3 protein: CASSVRITNEKLFF; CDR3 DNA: TGTGCCAGCAGTGTAAGAATCACTAATGAAAAACTGTTTTTT
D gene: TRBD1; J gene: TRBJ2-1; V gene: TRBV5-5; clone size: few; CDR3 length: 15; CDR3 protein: CASSFGTGSYNEQFF; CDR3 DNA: TGTGCCAGCAGCTTTGGGACAGGGTCCTACAATGAGCAGTTCTTC
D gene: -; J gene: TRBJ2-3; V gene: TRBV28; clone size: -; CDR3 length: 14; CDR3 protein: CASSSPGEGDTQYF; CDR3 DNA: TGTGCCAGCAGTTCTCCAGGGGAGGGGGATACGCAGTATTTT
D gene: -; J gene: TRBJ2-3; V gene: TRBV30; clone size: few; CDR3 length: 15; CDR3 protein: CAWSEVSVTVDTQYF; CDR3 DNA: TGTGCCTGGAGTGAAGTCTCAGTCACCGTGGATACGCAGTATTTT
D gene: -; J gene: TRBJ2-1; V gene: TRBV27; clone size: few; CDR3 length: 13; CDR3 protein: CASSLKGNTEQFF; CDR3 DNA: TGTGCCAGCAGTTTAAAAGGGAACACCGAGCAGTTCTTC
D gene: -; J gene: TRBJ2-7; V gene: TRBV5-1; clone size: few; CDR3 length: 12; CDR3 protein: CASRSLTYEQYF; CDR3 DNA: TGCGCCAGCAGGAGTTTGACCTACGAGCAGTACTTC
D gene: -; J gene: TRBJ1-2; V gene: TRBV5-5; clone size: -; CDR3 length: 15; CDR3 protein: CASSPTRATNYGYTF; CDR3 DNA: TGTGCCAGCAGCCCTACTAGGGCAACTAACTATGGCTACACCTTC
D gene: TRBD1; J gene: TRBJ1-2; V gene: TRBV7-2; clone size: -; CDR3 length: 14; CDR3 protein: CASTNTGGVYGYTF; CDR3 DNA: TGTGCCAGCACCAATACAGGGGGTGTTTATGGCTACACCTTC
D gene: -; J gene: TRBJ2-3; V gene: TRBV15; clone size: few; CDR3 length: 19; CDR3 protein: CATSRVLQTTSRGTDTQYF; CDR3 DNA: TGTGCCACCAGCAGAGTTCTCCAGACAACAAGTCGTGGCACAGATACGCAGTATTTT
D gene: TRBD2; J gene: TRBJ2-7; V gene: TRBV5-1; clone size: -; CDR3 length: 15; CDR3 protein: CACSRTSGSSYEQYF; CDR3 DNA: TGCGCCTGCAGCCGGACTAGCGGGAGCTCCTACGAGCAGTACTTC
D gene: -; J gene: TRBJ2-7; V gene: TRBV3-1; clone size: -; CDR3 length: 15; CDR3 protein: CASSQDAGNFYEQYF; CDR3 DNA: TGTGCCAGCAGCCAAGATGCGGGAAACTTCTACGAGCAGTACTTC
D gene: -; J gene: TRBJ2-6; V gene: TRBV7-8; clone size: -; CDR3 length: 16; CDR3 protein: CASSPQWSSGANVLTF; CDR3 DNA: TGTGCCAGCAGCCCGCAATGGAGCTCTGGGGCCAACGTCCTGACTTTC
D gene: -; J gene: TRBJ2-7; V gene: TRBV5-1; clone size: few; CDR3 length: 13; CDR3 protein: CASSLDRPEEQYF; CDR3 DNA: TGCGCCAGCAGCTTGGACAGGCCAGAAGAGCAGTACTTC
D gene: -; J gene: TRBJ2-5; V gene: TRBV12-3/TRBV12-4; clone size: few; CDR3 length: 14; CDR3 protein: CASTFPRGPETQYF; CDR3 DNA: TGTGCCAGCACCTTTCCCCGGGGGCCGGAGACCCAGTACTTC
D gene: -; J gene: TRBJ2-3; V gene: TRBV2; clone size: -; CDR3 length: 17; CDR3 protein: CASSPWGSSSSTDTQYF; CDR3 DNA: TGTGCCAGCAGCCCCTGGGGAAGCAGCTCTAGCACAGATACGCAGTATTTT
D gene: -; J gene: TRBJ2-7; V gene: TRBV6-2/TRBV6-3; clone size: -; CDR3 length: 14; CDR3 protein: CASSFGGTYNEQYF; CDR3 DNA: TGTGCCAGCAGTTTTGGCGGAACCTACAATGAGCAGTACTTC
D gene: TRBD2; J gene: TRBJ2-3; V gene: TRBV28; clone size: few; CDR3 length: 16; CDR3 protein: CASSSNGGARTDTQYF; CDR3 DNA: TGTGCCAGCAGTTCCAACGGGGGGGCGAGAACAGATACGCAGTATTTT
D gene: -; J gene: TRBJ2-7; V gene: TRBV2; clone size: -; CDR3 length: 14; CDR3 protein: CASSEALGSYEQYF; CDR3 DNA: TGTGCCAGCAGTGAGGCTCTGGGGAGCTACGAGCAGTACTTC
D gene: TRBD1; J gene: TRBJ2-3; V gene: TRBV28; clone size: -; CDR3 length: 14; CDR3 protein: CASSRDSYTDTQYF; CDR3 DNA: TGTGCCAGCAGCCGGGACAGCTACACAGATACGCAGTATTTT
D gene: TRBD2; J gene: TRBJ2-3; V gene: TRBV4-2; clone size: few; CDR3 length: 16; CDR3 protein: CASSPKVAGAADTQYF; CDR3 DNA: TGTGCCAGCAGTCCGAAGGTAGCGGGGGCGGCAGATACGCAGTATTTT
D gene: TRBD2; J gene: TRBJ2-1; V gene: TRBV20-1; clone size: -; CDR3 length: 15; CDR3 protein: CSAPPLAIFSNEQFF; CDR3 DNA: TGCAGTGCCCCTCCACTAGCGATATTTTCCAATGAGCAGTTCTTC
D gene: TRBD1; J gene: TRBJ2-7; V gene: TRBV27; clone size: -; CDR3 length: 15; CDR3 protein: CASSGRTGHSYEQYF; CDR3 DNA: TGTGCCAGCAGTGGGAGGACAGGGCACTCCTACGAGCAGTACTTC
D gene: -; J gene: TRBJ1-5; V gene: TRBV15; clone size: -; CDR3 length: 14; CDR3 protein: CATSRDPRGQPQHF; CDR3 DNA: TGTGCCACCAGCAGAGATCCCAGGGGACAGCCCCAGCATTTT
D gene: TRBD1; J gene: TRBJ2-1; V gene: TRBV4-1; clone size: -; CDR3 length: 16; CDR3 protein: CASSQAPGGAYNEQFF; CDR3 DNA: TGCGCCAGCAGCCAGGCGCCAGGGGGAGCCTACAATGAGCAGTTCTTC
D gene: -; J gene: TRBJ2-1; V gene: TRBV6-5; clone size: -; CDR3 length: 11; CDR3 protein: CATRRVGEQFF; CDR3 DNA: TGTGCCACCAGGCGGGTTGGGGAGCAGTTCTTC
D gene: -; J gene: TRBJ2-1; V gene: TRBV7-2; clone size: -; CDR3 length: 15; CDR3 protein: CASSPIAGYYNEQFF; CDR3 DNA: TGTGCCAGCAGCCCAATTGCGGGATATTACAATGAGCAGTTCTTC
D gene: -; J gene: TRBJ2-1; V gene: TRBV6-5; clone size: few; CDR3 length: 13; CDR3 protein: CASRGPAVNEQFF; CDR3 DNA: TGTGCCAGCAGAGGACCCGCGGTGAATGAGCAGTTCTTC
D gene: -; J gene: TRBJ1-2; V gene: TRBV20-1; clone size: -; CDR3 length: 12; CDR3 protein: CSASGQYYGYTF; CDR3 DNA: TGCAGTGCTAGTGGGCAGTACTATGGCTACACCTTC
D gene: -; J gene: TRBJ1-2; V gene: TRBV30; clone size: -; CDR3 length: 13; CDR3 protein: CAWSRGRDYGYTF; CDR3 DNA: TGTGCCTGGAGTCGGGGCAGAGACTATGGCTACACCTTC
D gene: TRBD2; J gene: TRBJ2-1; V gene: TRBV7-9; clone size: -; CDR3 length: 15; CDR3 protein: CASSLVVSGNNEQFF; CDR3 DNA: TGTGCCAGCAGCTTAGTGGTTAGCGGGAACAATGAGCAGTTCTTC
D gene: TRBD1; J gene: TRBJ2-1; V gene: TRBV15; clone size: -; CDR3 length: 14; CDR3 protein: CATRTGQANNEQFF; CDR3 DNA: TGTGCCACCAGGACGGGACAGGCCAACAATGAGCAGTTCTTC
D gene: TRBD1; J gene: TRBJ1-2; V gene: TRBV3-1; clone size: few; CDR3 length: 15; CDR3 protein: CASSIPGQPNYGYTF; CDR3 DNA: TGTGCCAGCAGCATTCCGGGACAGCCTAACTATGGCTACACCTTC
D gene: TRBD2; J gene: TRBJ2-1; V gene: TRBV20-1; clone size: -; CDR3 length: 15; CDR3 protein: CSARAGTSGTGEQFF; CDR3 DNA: TGCAGTGCTAGAGCCGGGACTAGCGGGACGGGTGAGCAGTTCTTC
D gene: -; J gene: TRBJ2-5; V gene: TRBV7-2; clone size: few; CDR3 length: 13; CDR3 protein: CASSPSGEVAQYF; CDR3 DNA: TGTGCCAGCAGCCCCTCGGGTGAGGTGGCCCAGTACTTC
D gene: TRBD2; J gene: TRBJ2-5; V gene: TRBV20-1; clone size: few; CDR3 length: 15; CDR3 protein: CSAKSIAGGWETQYF; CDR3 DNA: TGCAGTGCTAAGAGTATAGCGGGAGGGTGGGAGACCCAGTACTTC
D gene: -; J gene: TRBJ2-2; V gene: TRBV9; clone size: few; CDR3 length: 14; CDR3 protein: CASSFGGGTGELFF; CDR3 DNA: TGTGCCAGCAGTTTCGGGGGAGGCACCGGGGAGCTGTTTTTT
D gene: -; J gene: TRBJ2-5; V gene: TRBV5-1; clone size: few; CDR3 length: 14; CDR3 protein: CASSLVVTQETQYF; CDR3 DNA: TGCGCCAGCAGCTTGGTTGTAACCCAAGAGACCCAGTACTTC
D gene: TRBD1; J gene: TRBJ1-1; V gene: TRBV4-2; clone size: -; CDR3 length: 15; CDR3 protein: CASSPSGGTWTEAFF; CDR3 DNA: TGTGCCAGCAGCCCGTCAGGGGGTACGTGGACTGAAGCTTTCTTT